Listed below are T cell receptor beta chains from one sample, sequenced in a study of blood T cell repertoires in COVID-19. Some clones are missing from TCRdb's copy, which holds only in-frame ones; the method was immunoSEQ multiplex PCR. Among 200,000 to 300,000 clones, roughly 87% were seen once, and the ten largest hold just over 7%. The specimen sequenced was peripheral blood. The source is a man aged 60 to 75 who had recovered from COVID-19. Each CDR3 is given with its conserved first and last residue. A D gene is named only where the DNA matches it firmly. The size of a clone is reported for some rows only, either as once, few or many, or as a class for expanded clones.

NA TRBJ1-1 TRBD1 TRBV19 TGTGCCAGTAGTCATCTCAGGGGGCGGACTGAAGCTTTCTTT CASSHLRGRTEAFF
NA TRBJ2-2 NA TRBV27 TGTGCCAGCAGTTTATCACCCGGGGTCGGTAGCACCGGGGAGCTGTTTTTT CASSLSPGVGSTGELFF
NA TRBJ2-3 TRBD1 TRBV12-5 TGTGCTAGTGGTTTGGTACTAAAGGGGGCCGCAGATACGCAGTATTTT CASGLVLKGAADTQYF
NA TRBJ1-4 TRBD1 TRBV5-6 TGTGCCAGCAGCCCACAGACAGGGGCTAGTGAAAAACTGTTTTTT CASSPQTGASEKLFF
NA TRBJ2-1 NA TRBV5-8 TGTGCCATCTCTTCCGAGGGAGCTTTCTACAATGAGCAGTTCTTC CAISSEGAFYNEQFF
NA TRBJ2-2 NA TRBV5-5 TGTGCCAGCAGCCCGGACAGCTGGGTTGCCGGGGAGCTGTTTTTT CASSPDSWVAGELFF
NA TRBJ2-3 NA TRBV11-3 TGTGCCAGCAGCTTCGGGGGAACAGATACGCAGTATTTT CASSFGGTDTQYF
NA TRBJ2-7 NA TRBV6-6 TGTGCCAGCAGTTACCGCCAGGGGACATCCTACGAGCAGTACTTC CASSYRQGTSYEQYF
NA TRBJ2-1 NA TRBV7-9 TGTGCCAGCACCCAAACGGGTCCCCTAAACTACAATGAGCAGTTCTTC CASTQTGPLNYNEQFF
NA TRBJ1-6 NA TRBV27 TGTGCCAGCAGTTTAGTCGGGACACCTTATAATTCACCCCTCCACTTT CASSLVGTPYNSPLHF
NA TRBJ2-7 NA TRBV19 TGTGCCAGTAGTATTTCCTCGGGAGTCTACGAGCAGTACTTC CASSISSGVYEQYF
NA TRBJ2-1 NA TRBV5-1 TGCGCCAGCAGCGACTGGGGGCAAGTCAAATACAATGAGCAGTTCTTC CASSDWGQVKYNEQFF
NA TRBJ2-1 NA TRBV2 TGTGCCAGCAGACCTCAGGGGGGTGGGTCCGATGAGCAGTTCTTC CASRPQGGGSDEQFF
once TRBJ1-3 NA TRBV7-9 TGTGCCAGCAGCTCCAAGACCTACGACAGCTTATTCTCTGGAAACACCATATATTTT CASSSKTYDSLFSGNTIYF
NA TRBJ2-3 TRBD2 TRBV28 TGTGCCAGCAGTTTACAAAGACTAGCGGGGGGCACAGATACGCAGTATTTT CASSLQRLAGGTDTQYF
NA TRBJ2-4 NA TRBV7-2 TGTGCCAGCAGCTCAACCACCAGAACTGGGCGGTACTTC CASSSTTRTGRYF
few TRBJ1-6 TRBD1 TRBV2 TGTGCCAGCAGTCCGCCGACAGGGACGAATTCACCCCTCCACTTT CASSPPTGTNSPLHF
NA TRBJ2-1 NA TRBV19 TGTGCCAGTAGTATTTCGGGAGACTCCTACAATGAGCAGTTCTTC CASSISGDSYNEQFF
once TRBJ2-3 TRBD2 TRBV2 TGTGCCAGCAAGCAGCGGGGGGCCCCGGGACCCACAGATACGCAGTATTTT CASKQRGAPGPTDTQYF
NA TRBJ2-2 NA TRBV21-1 TGTGCCAGCAGCTCCGGACGAGAAATCCAGGGACAGAAGAAGAACACCGGGGAGCTGTTTTTT CASSSGREIQGQKKNTGELFF
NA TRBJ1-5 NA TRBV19 TGTGCCAGCGAAGGGAGGGGATGGCAGCCCCAGCATTTT CASEGRGWQPQHF
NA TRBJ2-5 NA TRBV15 TGTGCCACCAGTATTTACGGGGAGACCCAGTACTTC CATSIYGETQYF
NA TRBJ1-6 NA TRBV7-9 TGTGCCAATGACCAGGGGAACATGGAGTCACCCCTCCACTTT CANDQGNMESPLHF
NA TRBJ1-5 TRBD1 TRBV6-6 TGTGCCAGCAGTCAAGGACAGGGGACCAATCAGCCCCAGCATTTT CASSQGQGTNQPQHF
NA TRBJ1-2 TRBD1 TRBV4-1 TGCGCCAGCAGCCAGGAGGAATATCCGGGACAGGGGGCGCATGGCTATGGCTACACCTTC CASSQEEYPGQGAHGYGYTF
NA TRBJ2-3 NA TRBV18 TGTGCCAGCTCACCAATTTCCGGGACAGATACGCAGTATTTT CASSPISGTDTQYF
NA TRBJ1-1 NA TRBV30 TGTGCCGGGGGGAGGAACACTGAAGCTTTCTTT CAGGRNTEAFF
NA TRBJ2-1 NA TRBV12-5 TGTGCTAGTGGTTTTCCTTCCGTTCCGCATACAGGGGGGGGTTCCTACAATGAGCAGTTCTTC CASGFPSVPHTGGGSYNEQFF
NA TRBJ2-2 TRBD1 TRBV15 TGTGCCACCAGCATCACCTCACAGGGGGCGTCCACCGGGGAGCTGTTTTTT CATSITSQGASTGELFF
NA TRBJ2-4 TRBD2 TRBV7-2 TGTGCCAGCAGCCATGGGCCGGGGGGGACACCAAGGCCCAAAAACATTCAGTACTTC CASSHGPGGTPRPKNIQYF
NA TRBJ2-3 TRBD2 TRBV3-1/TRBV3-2 TGTGCCAGCAGCCAAGATCGCCGGACTAGCGGGGGTATCCCCACAGATACGCAGTATTTT CASSQDRRTSGGIPTDTQYF
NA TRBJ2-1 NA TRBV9 TGTGCCAGCAGCGTAGGGCCGGGGGACAATGAGCAGTTCTTC CASSVGPGDNEQFF
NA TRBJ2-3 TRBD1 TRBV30 TGTGCCTGGTCCAACAGGGGGAGCACAGATACGCAGTATTTT CAWSNRGSTDTQYF
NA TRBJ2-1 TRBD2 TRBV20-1 TGCAGTGCTAGTGCGGGGGGCCTCAATGAGCAGTTCTTC CSASAGGLNEQFF
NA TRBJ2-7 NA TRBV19 TGTGCCAGTAGTATTCTTCTCTCCTACGAGCAGTACTTC CASSILLSYEQYF
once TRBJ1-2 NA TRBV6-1 TGTGCCAGCAGTGAAGAGATAAGGAGAATTGGCTACACCTTC CASSEEIRRIGYTF
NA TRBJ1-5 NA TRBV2 TGTGCCAGCAGGATGGACCCCAGGGCCAATCAGCCCCAGCATTTT CASRMDPRANQPQHF
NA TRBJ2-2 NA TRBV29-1 TGCAGCGCCGGGGGGTCGGGGGCGCGAACCGGGGAGCTGTTTTTT CSAGGSGARTGELFF
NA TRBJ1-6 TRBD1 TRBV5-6 TGTGCCAGCAGCGGAAATAGGGACAGGGGCTATAATTCACCCCTCCACTTT CASSGNRDRGYNSPLHF
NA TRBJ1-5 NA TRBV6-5 TGTGCCAGCTCGCGGGGAGGACGGCAGCCCCAGCATTTT CASSRGGRQPQHF
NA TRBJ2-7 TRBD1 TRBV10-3 TGTGCCATCAGTCCGGGACAGGCGCCCTACGAGCAGTACTTC CAISPGQAPYEQYF
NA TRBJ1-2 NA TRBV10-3 TGTGCCATCAGTGAGGAAGGAGGCCGTGGTGGCTACACCTTC CAISEEGGRGGYTF
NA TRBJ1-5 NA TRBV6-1 TGTGCCAGCAGTGAACCCATTCGGGTTGGCAATCAGCCCCAGCATTTT CASSEPIRVGNQPQHF
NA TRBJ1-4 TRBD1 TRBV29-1 TGCAGCGTTGAAGCAGGGGGCTCTGAAAAACTGTTTTTT CSVEAGGSEKLFF
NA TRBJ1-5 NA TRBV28 TGTGCCAGCAGTTGGGGGGGCAATCAGCCCCAGCATTTT CASSWGGNQPQHF
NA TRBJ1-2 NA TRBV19 TGTGCCAGTAAGGTGACAGTAACTAACTATGGCTACACCTTC CASKVTVTNYGYTF